This T cell receptor beta chain was sequenced during a study of metastatic and nonmetastatic thyroid tumors. Study background: The study looked at repertoires side by side in blood and in tumor or nodule tissue from malignant and benign thyroid patients. Study findings and constraints: Relative to benign nodules, malignant thyroid tumors were reportedly characterized by significantly elevated TCR beta diversity in blood and tumor.

Thyroid surgery had not been preceded by any treatment in any patient. As handled by the study authors: Clinicopathological groups differed in CDR3, with these differences serving to build a distant-metastasis classifier for papillary thyroid cancer. Via MiXCR, TCRdb re-called the PCR reads. What appears here as the V and J calls and clone size reflects TCRdb's work, not the paper's. The sample shows roughly 27,000 clones, about 24% of them seen only once. The germline V and J ends were trimmed by 6 bases and 7 bases, with 12 bases remaining between them. CDR1 is LGHDT and CDR2 is YNNKEL in the germline V gene (reference sequence). This CDR3 has 13 amino acids. As concerns this clone: Its target is not known.

The clonotype was recovered from a female donor with papillary thyroid cancer or a benign thyroid nodule (not recorded which). Some clones in this sample may be carry-over from other donors' samples. V is TRBV3-1 and J is TRBJ1-4; a possible D gene is TRBD1 (6 bases). Sequencing was done on a sample of blood. Written as DNA, the CDR3 is TGTGCCAGCAGAACAGGGTCGGGTGAAAAACTGTTTTTT. Its translation: CASRTGSGEKLFF.